The clone carrying this T cell receptor (beta chain) was seen more than once but under ten times. No antigen is known for it. Germline CDR1 and CDR2: MNHEY and SVGAGI. This CDR3 has 14 residues. Trimming took 2 bases from V and 0 from J, leaving 7 bases between them. Researchers used the Oncomine TCR Beta short-read assay to sequence DNA from cultured CD4+ T cells. TCRdb itself ran the PCR reads through MiXCR, one entry per CDR3 protein. Of around 19,000 distinct CDR3 sequences in the sample, roughly 37% are singletons; the top ten hold under 20%. These data are taken from a study of vaccination and CD4 T cells after COVID-19. Specified treatment: roughly ten-day PBMC culture with coronavirus spike peptide pools or control peptides (ViraFEST assay). Nucleocapsid antibodies tested negative before and after vaccination in healthy vaccine recipients, excluding prior SARS-CoV-2 infection.

This TCR derives from a human donor who received a COVID-19 vaccine. Sample: CD4+ T cells from blood, cultured in vitro, taken before SARS-CoV-2 vaccination. This chain joins TRBV6-5 and TRBJ1-1; the D gene is possibly TRBD1 (5 bases). The CDR3 reads CASSYRGLNTEAFF. In DNA, the CDR3 is TGTGCCAGCAGTTACCGGGGACTGAACACTGAAGCTTTCTTT.